These T cell receptor beta chains were read from a single sample in a study of blood T cell repertoires in COVID-19. Some clones are missing from TCRdb's copy, which holds only in-frame ones; the method was immunoSEQ multiplex PCR. The data contain roughly 500,000 clones, approximately 85% of them singletons. Sample: peripheral blood. All receptors derive from a human donor in a cohort sampled during active COVID-19. CDR3s include the opening cysteine and the closing phenylalanine or tryptophan. A D gene is named only where the DNA matches it firmly. The listing skips clone size in some rows; elsewhere it reads once, few, many or a size class.

cdr3_aa,cdr3_nt,v_call,clone_size,j_call,d_call
CASRLAGGPDTQYF,TGTGCCAGTAGACTAGCGGGAGGGCCTGATACGCAGTATTTT,TRBV19,NA,TRBJ2-3,TRBD2
CASSPRLGDYNEQFF,TGTGCCAGCAGCCCAAGATTAGGGGACTACAATGAGCAGTTCTTC,TRBV6-2/TRBV6-3,NA,TRBJ2-1,NA
CASSLAGGKNQPQHF,TGTGCCAGCAGCTTGGCAGGGGGAAAAAATCAGCCCCAGCATTTT,TRBV7-2,NA,TRBJ1-5,TRBD1
CASSFARSTDTQYF,TGTGCCAGCAGTTTCGCCAGGTCCACAGATACGCAGTATTTT,TRBV28,NA,TRBJ2-3,NA
CASSLSVREGQYF,TGTGCCAGCAGCTTATCGGTTAGGGAGGGGCAGTACTTC,TRBV7-9,NA,TRBJ2-7,TRBD2
CASSQKKREGLASYNEQFF,TGTGCCAGCAGCCAAAAGAAGCGGGAGGGCCTAGCGAGTTACAATGAGCAGTTCTTC,TRBV16,once,TRBJ2-1,TRBD2
CASSIARNTEAFF,TGTGCCAGTAGTATAGCCCGGAACACTGAAGCTTTCTTT,TRBV19,NA,TRBJ1-1,NA
CASSPRGDTQYF,TGTGCCAGCAGCCCCAGGGGAGATACGCAGTATTTT,TRBV7-3,NA,TRBJ2-3,NA
CASSFGDRAFGGYTF,TGTGCCAGCAGCTTTGGGGACAGGGCTTTCGGTGGCTACACCTTC,TRBV5-8,NA,TRBJ1-2,TRBD1
CASSAGTVGTDTQYF,TGTGCCAGCAGCGCCGGGACAGTAGGGACAGATACGCAGTATTTT,TRBV7-9,NA,TRBJ2-3,TRBD1
CASSLAWNSGLTGGELFF,TGTGCCAGCAGCTTAGCGTGGAATAGCGGGCTTACGGGGGGGGAGCTGTTTTTT,TRBV7-2,NA,TRBJ2-2,TRBD2
CASSPHGVGANVLTF,TGTGCCAGCAGCCCTCACGGGGTCGGGGCCAACGTCCTGACTTTC,TRBV7-9,NA,TRBJ2-6,NA
CATSDFPRTSGNTGELFF,TGTGCCACCAGTGATTTCCCGAGGACTAGCGGGAACACCGGGGAGCTGTTTTTT,TRBV24-1,NA,TRBJ2-2,TRBD2
CASSSGQGVRETQYF,TGTGCCAGCAGCTCTGGACAGGGGGTGCGAGAGACCCAGTACTTC,TRBV5-4,NA,TRBJ2-5,TRBD1
CSASQGQVVIETQYF,TGCAGTGCTAGTCAGGGACAGGTCGTTATAGAGACCCAGTACTTC,TRBV20-1,NA,TRBJ2-5,TRBD1
CAWGLAGPYEQYF,TGTGCCTGGGGACTAGCGGGGCCCTACGAGCAGTACTTC,TRBV30,NA,TRBJ2-7,TRBD2
CASSQDTGYGVEKLFF,TGCGCCAGCAGCCAAGATACGGGATACGGAGTTGAAAAACTGTTTTTT,TRBV4-1,NA,TRBJ1-4,NA
CAWSVQGTDGGYTF,TGTGCCTGGAGTGTACAGGGGACGGACGGCGGCTACACCTTC,TRBV30,few,TRBJ1-2,TRBD1
CSGFLAGALSYNEQFF,TGCAGCGGGTTCCTAGCGGGAGCCCTGAGCTACAATGAGCAGTTCTTC,TRBV29-1,NA,TRBJ2-1,TRBD2
CASSARGLAGVIGIQYF,TGTGCCAGCAGCGCACGTGGACTAGCGGGAGTGATTGGCATTCAGTACTTC,TRBV28,NA,TRBJ2-4,TRBD2
CAWGGLAGVGYEQYF,TGTGCCTGGGGGGGACTAGCGGGAGTGGGCTACGAGCAGTACTTC,TRBV30,NA,TRBJ2-7,TRBD2
CASSEASTGLTEAFF,TGTGCCAGCAGTGAAGCGTCGACAGGGCTCACTGAAGCTTTCTTT,TRBV2,NA,TRBJ1-1,TRBD1
CASSERGQGATEKLFF,TGTGCCAGCAGTGAACGGGGACAGGGGGCAACTGAAAAACTGTTTTTT,TRBV6-1,NA,TRBJ1-4,TRBD1
CASSIERGTGPSGSTQYF,TGTGCCAGTAGTATAGAAAGAGGGACAGGGCCGTCCGGGAGTACGCAGTATTTT,TRBV19,NA,TRBJ2-3,TRBD1
CASSRHTSGNTYEQYF,TGTGCCAGTAGTCGACATACTAGCGGGAACACCTACGAGCAGTACTTC,TRBV19,NA,TRBJ2-7,TRBD2
CASSSTWGGSGNTIYF,TGTGCCAGCAGTTCCACTTGGGGCGGCTCTGGAAACACCATATATTTT,TRBV28,NA,TRBJ1-3,NA
CTSSQESGLQIF,TGCACCAGCAGCCAAGAGTCGGGACTACAGATCTTC,TRBV1,NA,TRBJ2-1,NA
CSVVLPGSYEQYF,TGCAGCGTTGTTCTTCCGGGTTCCTACGAGCAGTACTTC,TRBV29-1,NA,TRBJ2-7,NA
CASSFGASGSNEQFF,TGTGCCAGCAGCTTTGGTGCTAGCGGGAGCAATGAGCAGTTCTTC,TRBV5-4,NA,TRBJ2-1,TRBD2
CASSHSTGELFF,TGTGCCAGCAGCCATAGCACCGGGGAGCTGTTTTTT,TRBV3-1/TRBV3-2,NA,TRBJ2-2,NA
CASSTVQVNYGYTF,TGTGCCAGCAGTACAGTACAGGTTAACTATGGCTACACCTTC,TRBV6-5,once,TRBJ1-2,NA
CASSLFQGATYEQYF,TGTGCCAGCAGCTTATTTCAGGGTGCAACCTACGAGCAGTACTTC,TRBV7-8,NA,TRBJ2-7,NA
CASSQDTGDGTGELFF,TGCGCCAGCAGCCAAGATACGGGAGATGGCACCGGGGAGCTGTTTTTT,TRBV4-3,NA,TRBJ2-2,NA
CASSLSGQGNIQYF,TGTGCCAGTAGTTTGTCCGGACAGGGAAACATTCAGTACTTC,TRBV19,NA,TRBJ2-4,TRBD1
CASKGWSETQYF,TGTGCCTCAAAGGGGTGGTCGGAGACCCAGTACTTC,TRBV21-1,few,TRBJ2-5,NA
CASSFGRDTASTGELFF,TGCGCCAGCAGCTTCGGCCGGGACACCGCGAGCACCGGGGAGCTGTTTTTT,TRBV5-1,few,TRBJ2-2,NA
CASSSTVSSPLHF,TGTGCCAGCAGCTCTACCGTGTCTTCACCCCTCCACTTT,TRBV7-3,once,TRBJ1-6,NA
CASSYSDRTNTEAFF,TGTGCCAGCAGTTATAGCGACAGGACAAACACTGAAGCTTTCTTT,TRBV6-2/TRBV6-3,NA,TRBJ1-1,NA
CASSVKGGDILDEQYF,TGTGCCAGCAGCGTAAAAGGGGGGGACATTCTCGACGAGCAGTACTTC,TRBV9,NA,TRBJ2-7,NA
CASSPPQGGHTQYF,TGTGCCAGCAGCCCCCCACAGGGGGGTCATACGCAGTATTTT,TRBV5-6,once,TRBJ2-3,TRBD1
CASSPLAGRGNEQFF,TGTGCCAGCTCACCCTTGGCGGGAAGGGGCAATGAGCAGTTCTTC,TRBV18,NA,TRBJ2-1,NA
CASSENSVGSYGYTF,TGTGCCAGCAGTGAAAATAGCGTAGGAAGCTATGGCTACACCTTC,TRBV6-4,NA,TRBJ1-2,NA